This entry features one TCR beta chain sequence. The specificity of this receptor is unknown. Per-nucleotide qualities are absent, and no much larger clonotype sits a single base away. Via the germline V gene, CDR1 is SGDLS and CDR2 YYNGEE. V and J are truncated by 2 bases and 6 bases respectively, leaving an intervening sequence of 10 bases. There are 13 amino acids in the CDR3, from cysteine to phenylalanine inclusive. Only the CDR3 DNA is retained, 39 bases long and in frame from the first base. Taken with the paper, the label for time point translates to: about 28 days (+/-7) after the second vaccine dose. AZD1222 recipients given second doses at about 4 weeks or at about 12 weeks were pooled, since spike-specific TCR depth and breadth were not found to differ between the two schedules. The vaccinee samples were drawn from two UK trials, COV001 and COV002, one of which was a single-blind randomized controlled phase 2/3 trial testing AZD1222 (ChAdOx1 nCoV-19) in healthy adults. For TCRbeta chain sequencing, PBMC samples from trial participants were taken at day 0 and at day 28 after the second dose.

The data are from a study of T cell responses to AZD1222 COVID-19 vaccine (dated by TCRdb to the early 2020s). At the level of the whole study: A total of 240 or so trial participants underwent TCR sequencing, of whom 200 to 220 had received two doses of AZD1222 and about 26 had received two doses of the MenACWY control vaccine. Trial participants were enrolled by age into 18-55, 56-69 and 70-plus year subgroups, with 148, 28 and 57 TCR-sequenced participants respectively.

General study outcomes and caveats: Participants were mostly white British, with more females than males. The authors suggested clonal diversity may have been underestimated. In the small 56-69-year group, the increase in depth fell short of significance, most likely because of low power. Conclusions about previously exposed vaccinees are limited because only a handful of AZD1222 recipients were SARS-CoV-2 seropositive at baseline. A significant rise in spike-specific TCR breadth and depth was observed after two AZD1222 doses relative to day 0 and relative to MenACWY recipients. The vaccine-associated CD4 TCRs covered the entire spike protein, and the dominant responses fell in regions 160-218 and 743-854. Because no day 14 peak-response samples were available, the repertoires could be characterized only after the peak T cell response. Reportedly, almost half of the unique spike-specific TCRs recognized epitopes lying outside the regions that are mutated in the B.1.351 and B.1.1.7 variants.

The CDR3 regions of human TCRbeta chains were subjected to immunosequencing. The published analysis was carried out like this. Repertoire TCRs were matched against a reference library of SARS-CoV-2-specific TCRs generated with the MIRA antigen-specificity platform. Breadth was defined as the fraction of unique TCRs that were SARS-CoV-2-associated. Depth was defined as the fraction of total T cells that were SARS-CoV-2-associated. Using the MIRA data, each spike-specific TCR was mapped to the spike region that the TCR reacts to and placed in a CD4 or CD8 class. Log10-transformed breadth and depth values were compared by one-way ANOVA with Sidak's multiple comparisons tests. TCRdb took over this immuneACCESS table, retaining in-frame rearrangements with V and J assigned. Such tables are incomplete; in checked studies, under half of the missing clones stem from an unresolved V gene, and the remainder is unexplained. The V and J calls and clone size come from that table; D and trimming were worked out from the DNA. Counted in this sample were about 120,000 clones; 92% of them appeared once. Of the sample, approximately 7.9% is held by the ten largest clones.

This receptor was taken from an adult who received the AZD1222 COVID-19 vaccine. The rearrangement joined TRBV9 to TRBJ2-3; the D gene cannot be resolved reliably. Sequencing used peripheral blood, obtained 28 days after the second AZD1222 dose. The CDR3 region reads CASSVGRMDTQYF. The nucleotide sequence reads TGTGCCAGCAGCGTTGGGCGTATGGATACGCAGTATTTT.